The next 19 T cell receptor beta chains were all read from a single sample in a study of technical replicates of blood from a few donors. Assay: immunoSEQ multiplex PCR; the TCRdb copy retains only in-frame clones and omits some. The data hold just under 85,000 clones, with over 85% observed a single time. Sample: T cells isolated from PBMCs. These receptors originate from a human donor in good health.

The V and J genes are TRBV7-8 and TRBJ2-2; 9 bases line up with TRBD1. CDR1 SGHVS and CDR2 FQNEAQ come from the germline V gene. After removal of 0 bases from V and 2 bases from J, the junction contained 4 bases not matched to a gene. The CDR3 length is 17 residues. The CDR3 DNA is TGTGCCAGCAGCTTAGCGCGGGACAGGGCAAACACCGGGGAGCTGTTTTTT. It is translated as CASSLARDRANTGELFF.

The V gene is TRBV6-1, the J gene TRBJ1-6, with D possibly being TRBD1 (5 bases). The CDR3 loop spans 20 amino acids. V was trimmed by 3 bases and J by 0 bases, leaving 21 bases between them. Germline V lookup: CDR1 MNHNS, CDR2 SASEGT. The CDR3 region has the DNA TGTGCCAGCAGTGACCAGCCTTGGCGGGGCACGAGCTCCTATAATTCACCCCTCCACTTT. Protein sequence: CASSDQPWRGTSSYNSPLHF.

The rearrangement joins TRBV5-1 to TRBJ2-2, with 8 bases that match TRBD1. After removal of 0 bases from V and 5 bases from J, the junction contained 18 bases not matched to a gene. The CDR3 sequence is 20 residues long. Per the germline V gene, CDR1 is SGHRS and CDR2 is YFSETQ. The DNA of the CDR3 is TGCGCCAGCAGCTTGGGGTTCGCGACAGGGGATCCGCGGGGAACCGGGGAGCTGTTTTTT. Its translation: CASSLGFATGDPRGTGELFF.

This clone is medium-sized. V is TRBV7-9 and J is TRBJ2-3, with D maybe TRBD2 (6 bases). The CDR3 runs 15 residues. Germline V gives CDR1 SEHNR, CDR2 FQNEAQ (reference sequence). Trimming shortened V by 1 base and J by 5 bases, and 13 bases separated the two germline ends. The CDR3 DNA follows: TGTGCCAGCAGCTTAGGGTTTATGGGAGGAGATACGCAGTATTTT. The encoded protein is CASSLGFMGGDTQYF. The entire variable domain, with the rest obtained from reference TRBV7-9 and TRBJ2-3, is as follows: DTGVSQNPRHKITKRGQNVTFRCDPISEHNRLYWYRQTLGQGPEFLTYFQNEAQLEKSRLLSDRFSAERPKGSFSTLEIQRTEQGDSAMYLCASSLGFMGGDTQYFGPGTRLTVL.

This clone was seen a single time. The rearrangement joins TRBV28 to TRBJ1-5; D is ambiguous. The germline CDR1 and CDR2 sequences are MDHEN and SYDVKM. The V and J ends lost 6 bases and 0 bases respectively, with 15 bases between them. This CDR3 has 16 amino acids. The CDR3 nucleotides are TGTGCCAGCAGGGCCGCCATTAATTATAGCAATCAGCCCCAGCATTTT. Protein product: CASRAAINYSNQPQHF.

This chain uses TRBV7-9 with TRBJ2-1, with 10 bases that match TRBD2. CDR3 size: 16 residues. V lost 2 bases and J lost 8; bases outside the gene matches: 9. Germline values: CDR1 SEHNR, CDR2 FQNEAQ (reference sequence). The DNA of the CDR3 is TGTGCCAGCAGCTTACGGACTAGCGGCACTAGGGATGAGCAGTTCTTC. This translates into CASSLRTSGTRDEQFF.

The J gene is TRBJ2-1, the V gene TRBV6-6; TRBD2 agrees at 11 bases. CDR3 length: 13 residues. Trimming cost V 4 bases and J 10 bases; bases outside gene matches: 3. CDR1 and CDR2 from the germline V gene are MNHNY and SVGAGI (reference sequence). DNA of the CDR3: TGTGCCAGCAGTTTGTTAGCGGGAGGGGAGCAGTTCTTC. This sequence encodes CASSLLAGGEQFF.

This sequence joins TRBV6-5 and TRBJ2-3, with 7 bases that match TRBD2. The V segment lost 8 bases and the J segment 0 bases; nucleotides outside the gene matches: 8. From germline, CDR1 is MNHEY and CDR2 SVGAGI. The CDR3 sequence is 15 residues long. CDR3 region: CASPVGGSSTDTQYF. The DNA for the CDR3 is TGTGCCAGCCCGGTCGGGGGGTCTAGCACAGATACGCAGTATTTT.

DNA of the CDR3: TGTGCCAGCAGCCGGACAGGGGTGCGGGAAAAACTGTTTTTT. This codes for CASSRTGVREKLFF. J is TRBJ1-4 and V is TRBV28; 9 positions agree with TRBD1. V was clipped by 6 bases and J by 8 bases; unmatched bases: 7. Germline values: CDR1 MDHEN, CDR2 SYDVKM. This CDR3 contains 14 residues.

The V gene is TRBV28, the J gene TRBJ2-5; a possible D gene is TRBD1 (6 bases). Between the trimmed V and J ends, which lost 7 bases and 5 bases, there was a span of 17 bases. The CDR3 consists of 14 residues. Germline V gene data show CDR1 as MDHEN and CDR2 as SYDVKM. The CDR3 here is CASTCQGTGETQYF. The CDR3 coding sequence is TGTGCCAGCACGTGTCAGGGGACGGGGGAGACCCAGTACTTC.

This clone occurred once. The rearrangement uses TRBV11-3 and TRBJ2-7; 7 bases are shared with TRBD1. The CDR3 runs 13 residues. Looked up from germline, CDR1 is SGHNT and CDR2 is YENEEA. After removal of 5 bases from V and 3 bases from J, the junction contained 4 bases not matched to a gene. CDR3 in DNA: TGTGCCAGCAGCCGGACAGGTTACTACGAGCAGTACTTC. Translating it yields CASSRTGYYEQYF. Complete variable domain (other parts from reference TRBV11-3 and TRBJ2-7): EAGVVQSPRYKIIEKKQPVAFWCNPISGHNTLYWYLQNLGQGPELLIRYENEEAVDDSQLPKDRFSAERLKGVDSTLKIQPAELGDSAVYLCASSRTGYYEQYFGPGTRLTVT.

The chain employs TRBV5-1 and TRBJ2-7; 8 positions match TRBD2. This CDR3 spans 18 amino acids. Germline V gene sequence: CDR1 SGHRS, CDR2 YFSETQ. Trimming took 4 bases from V and 2 from J; bases not matched to a gene: 17. The CDR3 coding sequence is TGCGCCAGCAGCCCCGGGGGAAGGGCGGGGGGTCAAACCTACGAGCAGTACTTC. As protein: CASSPGGRAGGQTYEQYF.

This rearrangement joins TRBV4-1 to TRBJ2-1; possible D gene TRBD1, 6 bases. The CDR3 consists of 17 residues. The germline CDR1 and CDR2 sequences are MGHRA and YSYEKL. The V end was cut by 1 base, the J end by 1 base, with 14 bases between. CDR3 in DNA: TGCGCCAGCAGCCAAGTAGACTACAGGGTTTCCTACAATGAGCAGTTCTTC. Translating it yields CASSQVDYRVSYNEQFF.

In this sample, this clone turned up once. V usage is TRBV5-1 and J usage is TRBJ2-7; D is ambiguous. The CDR3 loop spans 13 amino acids. Trimming removed 2 bases at V and 1 base at J, with 7 bases between. Germline lookup yields CDR1 SGHRS and CDR2 YFSETQ. The CDR3 reads CASSFETSYEQYF. The DNA of the CDR3 is TGCGCCAGCAGCTTCGAGACATCCTACGAGCAGTACTTC.

The chain is built from TRBV6-1 and TRBJ2-1; tentative D call: TRBD1 (7 bases). There are 15 residues in the CDR3. Trimming stripped 5 bases from V and 7 bases from J, with 18 bases between. Germline V gives CDR1 MNHNS, CDR2 SASEGT. The CDR3 DNA reads as TGTGCCAGCAGTCGACCGGAGGGGGCGGGTAATGAGCAGTTCTTC. Translation: CASSRPEGAGNEQFF.

This clone was detected only once. The genes are TRBV1 and TRBJ2-1; no check of the table's D call, TRBD2, against the DNA was made. TRBV1 is assigned pseudogene status. This CDR3 spans 19 amino acids. CDR3 sequence (DNA): TGCACCAGCAGCCCCACAATGACCACCGGCGGGGGGGCCACACATGAGCAGTTCTTC. This gives the protein CTSSPTMTTGGGATHEQFF.

The J gene is TRBJ2-7, the V gene TRBV7-6; 7 bases line up with TRBD1. CDR1 and CDR2 from the germline V gene are SGHVS and FNYEAQ. V dropped 1 base and J dropped 6; count of bases not matched to a gene: 9. The CDR3 has 15 amino acids. DNA of the CDR3: TGTGCCAGCAGCTTAGGGCTTAGGGGGCAAGGCGAGCAGTACTTC. This sequence encodes CASSLGLRGQGEQYF.

This clone was seen a handful of times. V and J are TRBV10-3 and TRBJ1-1; D is possibly TRBD1 (5 bases). The CDR3 spans 13 residues. CDR1 and CDR2 from the germline V gene are ENHRY and SYGVKD. V was trimmed by 2 bases and J by 4 bases, leaving 8 bases between them. This chain's CDR3 is CAISEAGGTEAFF. The CDR3 DNA reads TGTGCCATCAGTGAGGCGGGGGGCACTGAAGCTTTCTTT.

The genes are TRBV7-2 and TRBJ2-3; the D gene is possibly TRBD2 (5 bases). This CDR3 contains 14 residues. The V end was cut by 3 bases, the J end by 2 bases, with 9 bases between. Germline lookup yields CDR1 SGHTA and CDR2 FQGNSA. The CDR3 is CASSFSGITDTQYF. The CDR3 DNA reads TGTGCCAGCAGCTTTTCGGGGATCACAGATACGCAGTATTTT.